The rows below give T cell receptor beta chains drawn from one sample of a study of response to subunit inactivated influenza vaccine. MiXCR, applied by TCRdb to the RT-PCR reads, yields one record per CDR3 protein. The sample consists of roughly 150,000 distinct CDR3 sequences, under 13% of them appearing once. Sequences were derived from non-naive T cells sorted from PBMCs, sampled 40 to 50 days after vaccination. The receptors were gathered from a man aged 45-65 years who received an inactivated influenza vaccine. Each CDR3 is given with its conserved first and last residue. A D gene is named only where the DNA matches it firmly. Clone size is not always given. Where it is, it says once, few, many or a class for expanded clones.

j_gene: TRBJ2-5; abundance: many; d_gene: -; v_gene: TRBV5-1; CDR3aa: CASSETGFLGGPQETQYF; CDR3nt: TGCGCCAGCAGCGAGACAGGTTTCCTCGGGGGGCCCCAAGAGACCCAGTACTTC
j_gene: TRBJ2-5; abundance: -; d_gene: TRBD2; v_gene: TRBV3-1; CDR3aa: CASSQGLAASQETQYF; CDR3nt: TGTGCCAGCAGCCAAGGACTAGCAGCCAGCCAAGAGACCCAGTACTTC
j_gene: TRBJ2-1; abundance: many; d_gene: -; v_gene: TRBV20-1; CDR3aa: CSARDRREGGNEQFF; CDR3nt: TGCAGTGCTAGAGATCGAAGGGAAGGTGGCAATGAGCAGTTCTTC
j_gene: TRBJ1-4; abundance: many; d_gene: TRBD1; v_gene: TRBV29-1; CDR3aa: CSVAGTVEKLFF; CDR3nt: TGCAGCGTCGCCGGGACAGTTGAAAAACTGTTTTTT
j_gene: TRBJ2-7; abundance: few; d_gene: -; v_gene: TRBV15; CDR3aa: CATSRLKSGDEQYF; CDR3nt: TGTGCCACCAGCAGATTAAAATCAGGGGACGAGCAGTACTTC
j_gene: TRBJ2-3; abundance: -; d_gene: TRBD2; v_gene: TRBV5-1; CDR3aa: CASSPGPGGPTDTQYF; CDR3nt: TGCGCCAGCAGCCCCGGCCCGGGAGGGCCTACAGATACGCAGTATTTT
j_gene: TRBJ2-2; abundance: -; d_gene: -; v_gene: TRBV5-1; CDR3aa: CASSLVAGARKGTGELFF; CDR3nt: TGCGCCAGCAGCTTGGTCGCGGGGGCTCGGAAGGGAACCGGGGAGCTGTTTTTT
j_gene: TRBJ1-3; abundance: -; d_gene: -; v_gene: TRBV20-1; CDR3aa: CSATDVSSGNTIYF; CDR3nt: TGCAGTGCAACCGACGTCAGCTCTGGAAACACCATATATTTT
j_gene: TRBJ2-2; abundance: few; d_gene: -; v_gene: TRBV30; CDR3aa: CAWSVLQAGELFF; CDR3nt: TGTGCCTGGAGTGTATTACAGGCCGGGGAGCTGTTTTTT
j_gene: TRBJ2-7; abundance: few; d_gene: TRBD1; v_gene: TRBV20-1; CDR3aa: CSARDLDRGTYEQYF; CDR3nt: TGCAGTGCTAGAGATCTCGACAGGGGGACCTACGAGCAGTACTTC
j_gene: TRBJ2-5; abundance: many; d_gene: TRBD2; v_gene: TRBV28; CDR3aa: CASSLRRREGRETQYF; CDR3nt: TGTGCCAGCAGTTTAAGGAGGCGGGAGGGCCGAGAGACCCAGTACTTC
j_gene: TRBJ2-3; abundance: -; d_gene: -; v_gene: TRBV7-2; CDR3aa: CASSLWAGVQDTQYF; CDR3nt: TGTGCCAGCAGCTTATGGGCAGGGGTGCAAGATACGCAGTATTTT
j_gene: TRBJ2-7; abundance: -; d_gene: TRBD1; v_gene: TRBV19; CDR3aa: CASRFDRPGTANYEQYF; CDR3nt: TGTGCCAGTAGATTCGACCGTCCGGGGACAGCGAACTACGAGCAGTACTTC
j_gene: TRBJ1-2; abundance: few; d_gene: -; v_gene: TRBV20-1; CDR3aa: CSATNPGPYGYTF; CDR3nt: TGCAGTGCTACCAACCCGGGACCTTATGGCTACACCTTC
j_gene: TRBJ2-3; abundance: few; d_gene: -; v_gene: TRBV2; CDR3aa: CASSEATRGKQYF; CDR3nt: TGTGCCAGCAGTGAAGCGACCCGGGGCAAACAGTATTTT
j_gene: TRBJ2-3; abundance: -; d_gene: TRBD2; v_gene: TRBV14; CDR3aa: CASSHAGGNTQYF; CDR3nt: TGTGCCAGCAGCCATGCGGGGGGTAATACGCAGTATTTT